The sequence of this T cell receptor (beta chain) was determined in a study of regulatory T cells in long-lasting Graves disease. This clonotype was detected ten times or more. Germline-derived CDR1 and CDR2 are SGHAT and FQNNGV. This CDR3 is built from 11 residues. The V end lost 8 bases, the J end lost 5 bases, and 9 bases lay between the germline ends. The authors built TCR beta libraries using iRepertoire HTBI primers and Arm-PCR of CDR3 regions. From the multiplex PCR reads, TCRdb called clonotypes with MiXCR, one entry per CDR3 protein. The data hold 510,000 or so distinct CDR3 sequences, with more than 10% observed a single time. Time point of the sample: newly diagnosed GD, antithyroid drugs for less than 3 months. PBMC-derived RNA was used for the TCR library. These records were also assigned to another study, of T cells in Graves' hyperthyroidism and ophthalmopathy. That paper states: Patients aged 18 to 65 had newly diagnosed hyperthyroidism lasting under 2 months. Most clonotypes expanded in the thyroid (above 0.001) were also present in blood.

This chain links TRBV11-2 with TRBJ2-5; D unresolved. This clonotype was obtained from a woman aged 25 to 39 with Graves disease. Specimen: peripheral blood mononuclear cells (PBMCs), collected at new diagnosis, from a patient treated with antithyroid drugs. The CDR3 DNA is TGTGCCAGCGGTCCGAGTGAGACCCAGTACTTC. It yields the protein CASGPSETQYF.